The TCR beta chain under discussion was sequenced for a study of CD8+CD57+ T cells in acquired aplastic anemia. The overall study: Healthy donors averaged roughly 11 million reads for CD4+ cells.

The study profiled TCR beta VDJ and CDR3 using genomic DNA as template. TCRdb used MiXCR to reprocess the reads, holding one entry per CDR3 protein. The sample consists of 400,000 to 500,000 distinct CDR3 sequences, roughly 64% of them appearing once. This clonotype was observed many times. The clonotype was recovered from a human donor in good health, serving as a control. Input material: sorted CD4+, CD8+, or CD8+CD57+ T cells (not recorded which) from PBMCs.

The CDR3 DNA reads as TGTGCCTCTGTCCAGGGGGATACGCAGTATTTT. Its protein product is CASVQGDTQYF. The chain combines TRBV12-3 or TRBV12-4 with TRBJ2-3, with D maybe TRBD1 (6 bases). V shed 11 bases and J shed 6 bases, with 12 bases lying between them. CDR3 size: 11 residues.